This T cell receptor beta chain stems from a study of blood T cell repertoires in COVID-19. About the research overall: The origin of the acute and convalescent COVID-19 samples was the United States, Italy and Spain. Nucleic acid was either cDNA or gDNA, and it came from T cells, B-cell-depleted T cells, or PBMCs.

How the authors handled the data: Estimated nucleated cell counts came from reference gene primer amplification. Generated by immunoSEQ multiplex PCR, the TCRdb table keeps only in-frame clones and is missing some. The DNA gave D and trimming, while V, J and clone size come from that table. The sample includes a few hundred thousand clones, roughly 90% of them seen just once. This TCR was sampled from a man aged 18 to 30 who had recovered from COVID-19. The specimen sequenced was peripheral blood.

CDR3 nucleotide sequence: TGTGCCAGCAGCTTAGTCGGTCGGGTAGCGGGGCTATACAATGAGCAGTTCTTC. It encodes CASSLVGRVAGLYNEQFF. The chain links TRBV7-9 to TRBJ2-1; 8 positions agree with TRBD2. This CDR3 contains 18 residues. V was clipped by 1 base and J by 4 bases; unmatched bases: 12. Germline-derived CDR1 and CDR2 are SEHNR and FQNEAQ (reference sequence). The full variable domain, with the rest looked up from reference TRBV7-9 and TRBJ2-1, is DTGVSQNPRHKITKRGQNVTFRCDPISEHNRLYWYRQTLGQGPEFLTYFQNEAQLEKSRLLSDRFSAERPKGSFSTLEIQRTEQGDSAMYLCASSLVGRVAGLYNEQFFGPGTRLTVL.